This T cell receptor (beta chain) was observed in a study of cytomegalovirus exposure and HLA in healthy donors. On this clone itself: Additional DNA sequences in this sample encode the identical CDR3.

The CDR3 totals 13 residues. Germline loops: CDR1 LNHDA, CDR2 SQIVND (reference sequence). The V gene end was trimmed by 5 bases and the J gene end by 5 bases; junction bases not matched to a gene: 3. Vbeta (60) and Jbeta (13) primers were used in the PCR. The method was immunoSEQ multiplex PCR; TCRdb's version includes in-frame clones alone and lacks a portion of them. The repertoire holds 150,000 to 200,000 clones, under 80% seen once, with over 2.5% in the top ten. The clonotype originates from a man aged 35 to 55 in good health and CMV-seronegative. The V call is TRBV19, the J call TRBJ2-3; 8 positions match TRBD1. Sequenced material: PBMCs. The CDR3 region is CASSGQGVDTQYF. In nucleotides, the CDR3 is TGTGCCAGTAGTGGACAGGGTGTAGATACGCAGTATTTT.